This T cell receptor (beta chain) stems from a study of blood T cell repertoires in COVID-19. Study-wide context: The origin of the acute and convalescent COVID-19 samples was the United States, Italy and Spain. T cells, B-cell-depleted T cells, or PBMCs provided the cDNA or gDNA that served as material.

Authors' analysis steps: Estimation of nucleated cell counts relied on the amplification of reference gene primers. Some clones are missing from TCRdb's copy, which holds only in-frame ones; the method was immunoSEQ multiplex PCR. For V, J and clone size, that table is used; D and trimming come from the DNA. The table includes 230,000 or so clones, around 91% detected once. Seattle's cohort entered during active infection and was followed longitudinally. The germline V gene encodes CDR1 MNHEY and CDR2 SVGAGI. CDR3 size: 14 residues. Trimming removed 6 bases from V and 0 bases from J, with 11 bases in between.

V gene TRBV6-5 combines with J gene TRBJ1-1; D is perhaps TRBD1 (5 bases). The sequencing sample was made of peripheral blood. This TCR was recovered from a woman aged 55-69 years with COVID-19, enrolled during active disease. This chain's CDR3 is CASRIRVLNTEAFF. The CDR3 DNA reads TGTGCCAGCAGAATCAGGGTTCTGAACACTGAAGCTTTCTTT.